This entry lists 5 T cell receptor beta chains sequenced from one sample in a study of T-cell reconstitution after alpha-beta-depleted transplantation in children. Preparation of the TCRbeta library was carried out with unique molecular identifiers. TCRdb re-analysed the PCR reads in MiXCR, keeping a single row per CDR3 protein. The sample has 540,000 or so distinct CDR3 sequences, 23% seen once; the top ten hold around 14%. This material consisted of PBMCs, mostly from graft donor cells, taken 360 days after TCRalphabeta/CD19-depleted stem cell transplant. These receptors came from a boy less than two years old who had a stem cell transplant for acute myeloid leukemia, so the T cells may come from the graft donor.

Written as DNA, the CDR3 is TGTGCCATCAGTGAGGTCAGGTACTCCTACGAGCAGTACTTC. It encodes CAISEVRYSYEQYF. The rearrangement uses TRBV10-3 and TRBJ2-7; D remains ambiguous. V lost 2 bases to trimming and J lost 0 bases, with 8 bases between them. Germline V gene data show CDR1 as ENHRY and CDR2 as SYGVKD. CDR3 size: 14 residues.

This clonotype was counted between two and nine times. This chain joins TRBV20-1 and TRBJ1-2; D perhaps matches TRBD1 (6 bases). Germline assignment: CDR1 DFQATT and CDR2 SNEGSKA (reference sequence). Trimming cost V 5 bases and J 6 bases, with 7 bases left between them. The CDR3 has 10 amino acids. The CDR3 sequence: CSASGDGYTF. CDR3 nucleotides: TGCAGTGCTTCAGGGGATGGCTACACCTTC.

This clonotype was seen repeatedly, ten times or more. The chain employs TRBV7-3 and TRBJ2-3; D might be TRBD2 (6 bases). Germline V gene sequence: CDR1 SGHTA, CDR2 FQGTGA. Trimming left V 1 base short and J 0 bases short, with 11 bases between. The CDR3 has 16 residues. The CDR3 nucleotides read TGTGCCAGCAGCTTAATGGGCGGGGAAAGCACAGATACGCAGTATTTT. Translated: CASSLMGGESTDTQYF.

This clonotype was counted between two and nine times. The rearrangement uses TRBV20-1 and TRBJ2-2; D is unclear. Germline lookup yields CDR1 DFQATT and CDR2 SNEGSKA (reference sequence). The CDR3 runs to 14 residues. The V and J ends lost 0 bases and 5 bases respectively, with 10 bases between them. CDR3 nucleotide sequence: TGCAGTGCTAGAGATCCTCGGCGGACCGGGGAGCTGTTTTTT. Amino acids: CSARDPRRTGELFF.

This chain connects TRBV7-9 to TRBJ2-1; D unclear. Germline lookup yields CDR1 SEHNR and CDR2 FQNEAQ (reference sequence). The CDR3 runs 15 residues. V was cut by 1 base and J by 5 bases, with 12 bases left in between. The CDR3 coding sequence is TGTGCCAGCAGCTTAGGAGGTAGCTTCCACAATGAGCAGTTCTTC. It translates to CASSLGGSFHNEQFF. Complete variable domain (other parts from reference TRBV7-9 and TRBJ2-1): DTGVSQNPRHKITKRGQNVTFRCDPISEHNRLYWYRQTLGQGPEFLTYFQNEAQLEKSRLLSDRFSAERPKGSFSTLEIQRTEQGDSAMYLCASSLGGSFHNEQFFGPGTRLTVL.